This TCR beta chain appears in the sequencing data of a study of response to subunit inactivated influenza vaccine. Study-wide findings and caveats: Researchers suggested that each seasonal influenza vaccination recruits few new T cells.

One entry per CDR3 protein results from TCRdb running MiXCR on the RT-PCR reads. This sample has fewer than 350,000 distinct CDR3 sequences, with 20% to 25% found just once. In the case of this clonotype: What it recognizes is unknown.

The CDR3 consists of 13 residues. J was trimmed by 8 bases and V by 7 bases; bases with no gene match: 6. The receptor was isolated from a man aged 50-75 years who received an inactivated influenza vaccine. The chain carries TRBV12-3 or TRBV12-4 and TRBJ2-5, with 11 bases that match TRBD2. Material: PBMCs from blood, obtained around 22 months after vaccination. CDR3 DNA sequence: TGTGCCAGCATGGTACTAGCGGGAGTCACCCAGTACTTC. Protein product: CASMVLAGVTQYF.